The rows below give T cell receptor beta chains drawn from one sample of a study of T cell repertoires in cytomegalovirus infection. TCRdb reprocessed the reads with MiXCR, giving one entry per CDR3 protein. The sample includes some 270,000 distinct CDR3 sequences, over 15% of them seen just once. The specimen sequenced was CD8+ T cells from PBMCs. These receptors all come from a human donor in good health (CMV status not recorded). Some clones in this sample may be carry-over from other donors' samples. Both conserved end residues are part of each CDR3. Each record gives: D gene, CDR3 length, clone size, V gene, J gene, CDR3 protein, CDR3 DNA. A D gene is named only where the DNA matches it firmly. Clone size is stated in some rows and not others, as once, few, many or a class when expanded.

>-|16|many|TRBV7-9|TRBJ1-5
CASSLDEGIGNQPQHF
TGTGCCAGCAGCTTAGACGAGGGCATCGGCAATCAGCCCCAGCATTTT
>-|12|many|TRBV7-6|TRBJ2-3
CASSLTGDTQYF
TGTGCCAGCAGCTTAACAGGAGATACGCAGTATTTT
>TRBD2|16|many|TRBV7-2|TRBJ2-2
CASSFLSGVNTGELFF
TGTGCCAGCAGCTTCCTTAGCGGGGTGAACACCGGGGAGCTGTTTTTT
>-|14|-|TRBV6-5|TRBJ2-7
CATTRWDQTCEQYF
TGTGCCACTACACGGTGGGACCAAACCTGCGAGCAGTACTTC
>-|15|many|TRBV11-2|TRBJ2-7
CASSLGLGQNYEQYF
TGTGCCAGCAGCTTAGGTCTAGGACAGAACTACGAGCAGTACTTC
>-|13|-|TRBV20-1|TRBJ2-5
CSARDAPGETQYF
TGCAGTGCTAGAGACGCACCGGGAGAGACCCAGTACTTC
>-|14|many|TRBV12-5|TRBJ2-4
CASGRSGQENIQYF
TGTGCTAGTGGTCGCTCGGGCCAAGAAAACATTCAGTACTTC
>TRBD1|16|once|TRBV5-5|TRBJ2-1
CASSTDRGPDYNEQFF
TGTGCCAGCAGCACGGACAGGGGGCCAGACTACAATGAGCAGTTCTTC
>-|16|-|TRBV29-1|TRBJ1-3
CSVEDHPGQGGNTIYF
TGCAGCGTTGAAGATCACCCAGGCCAGGGGGGAAACACCATATATTTT
>-|13|-|TRBV12-3/TRBV12-4|TRBJ2-1
CASSSSQGNEQFF
TGTGCCAGCAGTTCTAGCCAGGGAAATGAGCAGTTCTTC
>-|17|many|TRBV7-6|TRBJ2-6
CASSLDGGGPGANVLTF
TGTGCCAGCAGCTTAGATGGAGGGGGCCCTGGGGCCAACGTCCTGACTTTC
>-|16|-|TRBV19|TRBJ1-2
CASSLSEGWGNYGYTF
TGTGCCAGTAGTCTCTCCGAGGGATGGGGTAACTATGGCTACACCTTC
>-|11|many|TRBV11-3|TRBJ2-1
CASGTGHEQFF
TGTGCCAGCGGGACGGGGCATGAGCAGTTCTTC
>-|15|-|TRBV7-9|TRBJ2-1
CASSKTPRGNNEQFF
TGTGCCAGCAGTAAGACTCCACGAGGTAACAATGAGCAGTTCTTC
>-|15|few|TRBV6-1|TRBJ2-7
CASSSGEGILHEQYF
TGTGCCAGCAGCTCAGGGGAGGGTATATTGCACGAGCAGTACTTC
>-|15|-|TRBV19|TRBJ1-2
CASRPEGAANYGYTF
TGTGCCAGTAGACCCGAAGGGGCAGCTAACTATGGCTACACCTTC
>TRBD1|19|-|TRBV19|TRBJ2-1
CASSIDRRMGQGRYNEQFF
TGTGCCAGTAGTATAGATCGGAGAATGGGACAGGGAAGGTACAATGAGCAGTTCTTC
>-|13|few|TRBV6-5|TRBJ1-2
CASSYGGSGGYTF
TGTGCCAGCAGTTACGGGGGTAGTGGAGGCTACACCTTC
>-|15|many|TRBV4-1|TRBJ2-7
CASSQALGGSYEQYF
TGCGCCAGCAGCCAAGCCCTTGGCGGATCCTACGAGCAGTACTTC
>-|14|many|TRBV5-1|TRBJ2-7
CASKRWRLTYEQYF
TGCGCCAGCAAGAGATGGCGACTCACCTACGAGCAGTACTTC
>-|16|many|TRBV6-2/TRBV6-3|TRBJ2-1
CASSRDTGFGDNEQFF
TGTGCCAGCAGCCGAGATACCGGGTTCGGAGACAATGAGCAGTTCTTC
>-|16|-|TRBV27|TRBJ1-5
CASRARPRDKNQPQHF
TGTGCCAGCAGAGCCCGTCCCAGGGACAAGAATCAGCCCCAGCATTTT
>-|13|few|TRBV12-3/TRBV12-4|TRBJ1-1
CASSLAGAREAFF
TGTGCCAGCAGTTTGGCAGGGGCCAGGGAGGCTTTCTTT
>TRBD1|15|many|TRBV28|TRBJ1-2
CASRFPGQGSVGYTF
TGTGCCAGCAGGTTCCCGGGACAGGGGTCGGTTGGCTACACCTTC
>-|15|few|TRBV7-9|TRBJ1-1
CASSPRSGQNTEAFF
TGTGCCAGCAGCCCCCGGTCAGGGCAGAACACTGAAGCTTTCTTT
>TRBD1|15|few|TRBV6-1|TRBJ1-1
CASSVWTGRNTEAFF
TGTGCCAGCAGTGTATGGACAGGGAGGAACACTGAAGCTTTCTTT
>-|16|many|TRBV4-2|TRBJ1-1
CASSQEGPLMNTEAFF
TGTGCCAGCAGCCAAGAAGGGCCCCTCATGAACACTGAAGCTTTCTTT
>-|15|-|TRBV29-1|TRBJ1-2
CSVEDLDRSGPGYTF
TGCAGCGTTGAAGATCTCGATCGTTCGGGCCCCGGCTACACCTTC
>-|16|few|TRBV28|TRBJ2-1
CASSIARGGSYNEQFF
TGTGCCAGCAGTATCGCCAGGGGAGGCTCCTACAATGAGCAGTTCTTC
>-|10|few|TRBV6-1|TRBJ1-4
CATLRGELFF
TGTGCCACCCTCCGGGGGGAACTGTTTTTT
>-|14|few|TRBV6-2/TRBV6-3|TRBJ2-7
CASSIIMGGPEQYF
TGTGCCAGCAGCATCATTATGGGGGGCCCCGAGCAGTACTTC
>-|14|-|TRBV5-4|TRBJ2-3
CASSLEGPKDTQYF
TGTGCCAGCAGCTTAGAAGGTCCCAAGGATACGCAGTATTTT
>-|15|many|TRBV7-8|TRBJ1-3
CASSPRQSSGNTIYF
TGTGCCAGCAGCCCCCGACAGAGCTCTGGAAACACCATATATTTT
>-|13|few|TRBV2|TRBJ2-2
CASSEGGPGELFF
TGTGCCAGCAGTGAAGGGGGGCCCGGGGAGCTGTTTTTT
>TRBD1|15|-|TRBV23-1|TRBJ1-5
CASSQKGTVNQPQHF
TGCGCCAGCAGTCAAAAGGGGACAGTCAATCAGCCCCAGCATTTT
>-|16|many|TRBV7-2|TRBJ1-5
CASSHVGGRNNQPQHF
TGTGCCAGCAGCCATGTAGGGGGGCGAAACAATCAGCCCCAGCATTTT
>-|16|once|TRBV3-1|TRBJ1-4
CASSQWGSALDEKLFF
TGTGCCAGCAGCCAATGGGGTAGCGCTTTGGATGAAAAACTGTTTTTT
>TRBD2|18|-|TRBV10-3|TRBJ2-3
CAISESFSSGGAEDTQYF
TGTGCCATCAGTGAGTCGTTTTCGAGCGGGGGGGCCGAGGATACGCAGTATTTT
>-|17|few|TRBV6-5|TRBJ1-4
CASSYSNYGATNEKLFF
TGTGCCAGCAGTTACTCGAATTACGGTGCAACTAATGAAAAACTGTTTTTT
>-|17|-|TRBV28|TRBJ2-7
CASSLGTIPSDLYEQYF
TGTGCCAGCAGTTTAGGGACCATCCCATCCGACCTCTACGAGCAGTACTTC
>TRBD1|14|-|TRBV6-1|TRBJ2-7
CASRAGTGNYEQYF
TGTGCCAGCAGAGCCGGGACAGGCAACTACGAGCAGTACTTC
>TRBD1|15|many|TRBV7-9|TRBJ2-7
CASSRSGTGGYEQYF
TGTGCCAGCAGCCGATCAGGGACAGGGGGCTACGAGCAGTACTTC
>-|13|many|TRBV7-6|TRBJ1-2
CASSLVTGNGYTF
TGTGCCAGCAGCTTAGTTACAGGGAATGGCTACACCTTC
>-|16|few|TRBV28|TRBJ2-3
CASSLFGPDGTDTQYF
TGTGCCAGCAGTTTATTTGGGCCAGATGGAACAGATACGCAGTATTTT
>-|16|many|TRBV28|TRBJ1-1
CASSFVAGAENTEAFF
TGTGCCAGCAGTTTTGTCGCCGGTGCAGAGAACACTGAAGCTTTCTTT
>-|14|few|TRBV20-1|TRBJ2-7
CSARDRGSSYEQYF
TGCAGTGCTAGAGATCGCGGCAGCTCCTACGAGCAGTACTTC